These 27 T cell receptor beta chains were sequenced from one sample in a study of blood T cell repertoires in COVID-19. Produced via immunoSEQ multiplex PCR; TCRdb's table is partial and in-frame only. The table lists around 180,000 clones, about 91% of them singletons, with under 3% in the top ten. Sequenced sample: PBMCs or T cells enriched from blood (not recorded which). These receptors all come from a woman in her thirties or forties with acute COVID-19.

The chain employs TRBV6-2 or TRBV6-3 and TRBJ2-1, with 8 nucleotides matching TRBD1. V lost 5 bases to trimming and J lost 4 bases; unmatched junction nucleotides: 13. CDR3 length equals 17 residues. Germline V lookup: CDR1 MNHEY, CDR2 SVGEGT. In nucleotides, the CDR3 is TGTGCCAGCAGTGGTCCGGGACAGGCTATGGGATACAATGAGCAGTTCTTC. Its protein product is CASSGPGQAMGYNEQFF.

This clone was seen more than once but under ten times. This chain joins TRBV30 and TRBJ2-7; weak D call: TRBD1 (5 bases). V dropped 5 bases and J dropped 6 bases, with 14 bases sitting between them. Germline loops: CDR1 GTSNPN, CDR2 SVGIG (reference sequence). This CDR3 spans 12 amino acids. CDR3 protein: CAWGPGMREQYF. The CDR3 coding sequence is TGTGCCTGGGGCCCAGGGATGCGCGAGCAGTACTTC.

The rearrangement joins TRBV28 to TRBJ1-1, with D tentatively TRBD1 (5 bases). The ends were cut back, 1 base at V and 1 base at J, with 7 bases in the middle. The CDR3 loop spans 14 amino acids. From germline, CDR1 is MDHEN and CDR2 SYDVKM. The DNA of the CDR3 is TGTGCCAGCAGTTTATCAGGGTCGAACACTGAAGCTTTCTTT. This sequence encodes CASSLSGSNTEAFF. Complete variable domain (other parts from reference TRBV28 and TRBJ1-1): DVKVTQSSRYLVKRTGEKVFLECVQDMDHENMFWYRQDPGLGLRLIYFSYDVKMKEKGDIPEGYSVSREKKERFSLILESASTNQTSMYLCASSLSGSNTEAFFGQGTRLTVV.

CDR3 in amino acids: CASGLRQGSYEQYF. CDR3 sequence (DNA): TGTGCTAGTGGTTTAAGACAGGGGTCCTACGAGCAGTACTTC. The J gene is TRBJ2-7, the V gene TRBV12-5, with 8 bases identical to TRBD1. The V gene's germline CDR1 is LGHNT and CDR2 FRNRAP. The V gene end was trimmed by 3 bases and the J gene end by 1 base; junction bases not matched to a gene: 2. The CDR3 is 14 amino acids. Combining the CDR3 with reference TRBV12-5 and TRBJ2-7 gives the whole variable domain DARVTQTPRHKVTEMGQEVTMRCQPILGHNTVFWYRQTMMQGLELLAYFRNRAPLDDSGMPKDRFSAEMPDATLATLKIQPSEPRDSAVYFCASGLRQGSYEQYFGPGTRLTVT.

The rearrangement links TRBV28 to TRBJ2-5; 8 bases are a match to TRBD1. Germline CDR1 reads MDHEN; CDR2 reads SYDVKM. The CDR3 has 13 residues. V shed 7 bases, J shed 5 bases, and the junction held 6 bases outside the gene matches. CDR3 in amino acids: CASIRTGWETQYF. CDR3 in DNA: TGTGCCAGCATAAGGACAGGGTGGGAGACCCAGTACTTC.

V usage is TRBV19 and J usage is TRBJ2-3; D uncertain. The V gene's germline CDR1 is LNHDA and CDR2 SQIVND (reference sequence). Trimming took off 1 base at V and 2 bases at J, with 7 bases between the two ends. The CDR3 spans 14 residues. CDR3 DNA sequence: TGTGCCAGTAGTATAGTTGCGGACACAGATACGCAGTATTTT. This gives the protein CASSIVADTDTQYF.

The chain recombines TRBV5-4 with TRBJ2-5; 8 bases are a match to TRBD1. Germline V lookup: CDR1 SGHNT, CDR2 YYREEE (reference sequence). The CDR3 contains 13 residues. V shed 2 bases and J 4 bases; nucleotides not matched to a gene: 1. This chain's CDR3 is CASSFRGPETQYF. The DNA for the CDR3 is TGTGCCAGCAGCTTCAGGGGGCCAGAGACCCAGTACTTC.

The chain recombines TRBV30 with TRBJ2-7; 10 positions agree with TRBD1. Germline trimming cut 4 bases from V and 1 base from J; bases unmatched to any gene: 4. In germline, CDR1 is GTSNPN, CDR2 SVGIG (reference sequence). The CDR3 length is 14 residues. This CDR3 reads CAWTDRGQSYEQYF. Written as DNA, the CDR3 is TGTGCCTGGACTGACAGGGGGCAATCCTACGAGCAGTACTTC. The variable domain in full, completed from reference TRBV30 and TRBJ2-7, reads SQTIHQWPATLVQPVGSPLSLECTVEGTSNPNLYWYRQAAGRGLQLLFYSVGIGQISSEVPQNLSASRPQDRQFILSSKKLLLSDSGFYLCAWTDRGQSYEQYFGPGTRLTVT.

The chain uses TRBV5-8 and TRBJ1-2; D may be TRBD1 (5 bases). CDR1 is SGHTS and CDR2 is YDEGEE in the germline V gene. CDR3 size: 14 residues. Trimming took off 2 bases at V and 8 bases at J, with 16 bases between the two ends. CDR3 sequence: CASSFGTAQEGYTF. The CDR3 DNA is TGTGCCAGCAGCTTCGGGACTGCACAAGAGGGCTACACCTTC.

To note about this clone: Other nucleotide sequences in the sample specify the same CDR3. V gene TRBV28 combines with J gene TRBJ1-2, with D possibly being TRBD1 (5 bases). V was cut by 2 bases and J by 2 bases, with 9 bases left in between. The CDR3 runs 14 residues. Germline CDR1 and CDR2: MDHEN and SYDVKM. The CDR3 nucleotides are TGTGCCAGCAGTTTAGGGGCGGTGAACTATGGCTACACCTTC. Translating it yields CASSLGAVNYGYTF.

This chain joins TRBV5-1 and TRBJ1-1, with 7 bases aligning to TRBD1. This CDR3 comprises 19 residues. CDR1 and CDR2 (germline): SGHRS, YFSETQ. The trim removed 0 bases at V and 5 bases at J, leaving 19 bases unmatched. The CDR3 loop reads CASSLALQGRLVVGTEAFF. The CDR3 nucleotides read TGCGCCAGCAGCTTGGCCCTACAGGGGAGGTTGGTGGTTGGGACTGAAGCTTTCTTT.

The table lists this clone with a few counts. The V call is TRBV2, the J call TRBJ1-2, with 8 bases that match TRBD1. This CDR3 has 15 residues. Germline V gene lookup returns CDR1 SNHLY and CDR2 FYNNEI. V gave up 5 bases and J gave up 2 bases; unmatched junction bases: 7. CDR3 sequence: CASSSDRGPNYGYTF. The CDR3 DNA sequence: TGTGCCAGCAGTAGCGACAGGGGACCAAACTATGGCTACACCTTC.

This chain joins TRBV10-3 and TRBJ1-2; tentatively, D is TRBD1 (5 bases). V was trimmed by 10 bases and J by 0 bases, leaving 12 bases between them. CDR1 and CDR2 from the germline V gene are ENHRY and SYGVKD. This CDR3 has 13 amino acids. This CDR3 reads CATLDSSNYGYTF. The CDR3 bases are TGTGCCACCCTTGACAGCTCTAACTATGGCTACACCTTC.

The chain couples TRBV29-1 to TRBJ1-2; the D gene is possibly TRBD1 (5 bases). Germline V gene sequence: CDR1 SQVTM, CDR2 ANQGSEA. V was shortened by 2 bases and J by 2 bases, with 9 bases between the two germline ends. There are 13 residues in the CDR3. CDR3: CSVEPTENYGYTF. As DNA, the CDR3 is TGCAGCGTTGAACCGACAGAGAACTATGGCTACACCTTC.

This chain uses TRBV2 with TRBJ1-5, with TRBD1 as a possible D gene (6 bases). The V and J ends lost 5 bases and 4 bases respectively, with 9 bases between them. The germline V gene has CDR1 SNHLY and CDR2 FYNNEI. The CDR3 has 13 amino acids. This CDR3 reads CASSLDSNQPQHF. DNA of the CDR3: TGTGCCAGCAGTCTGGACAGTAATCAGCCCCAGCATTTT.

V is TRBV7-9 and J is TRBJ1-1, with D possibly being TRBD1 (6 bases). CDR1 and CDR2 from the germline V gene are SEHNR and FQNEAQ (reference sequence). Trimming stripped 5 bases from V and 1 base from J, with 20 bases between. This CDR3 spans 17 amino acids. Here the CDR3 DNA reads TGTGCCAGCAGCCCCCCGGCCCCGGGACACCCGAACACTGAAGCTTTCTTT. Translated, it gives CASSPPAPGHPNTEAFF. Together with reference TRBV7-9 and TRBJ1-1, the CDR3 gives the full variable domain: DTGVSQNPRHKITKRGQNVTFRCDPISEHNRLYWYRQTLGQGPEFLTYFQNEAQLEKSRLLSDRFSAERPKGSFSTLEIQRTEQGDSAMYLCASSPPAPGHPNTEAFFGQGTRLTVV.

This rearrangement joins TRBV10-2 to TRBJ2-2; 11 positions agree with TRBD2. V shed 2 bases, J shed 6 bases, and the junction held 5 bases outside the gene matches. Germline lookup yields CDR1 WSHSY and CDR2 SAAADI. CDR3 length equals 16 residues. The CDR3 DNA reads TGCGCCAGCAGTGAGACTAGCGGGAGAGTAGCCGGGGAGCTGTTTTTT. Its translation is CASSETSGRVAGELFF.

This chain links TRBV2 with TRBJ1-2, with 11 bases identical to TRBD1. The CDR3 length is 14 residues. Trimming took 6 bases from V and 7 from J; bases not matched to a gene: 7. Germline V gene data show CDR1 as SNHLY and CDR2 as FYNNEI. The CDR3 loop reads CASRDRGLVSGYTF. In DNA, the CDR3 is TGTGCCAGCAGGGACAGGGGGCTGGTTAGTGGCTACACCTTC.

On this clone: The same CDR3 can be traced to other DNA sequences in this sample. V and J are TRBV5-4 and TRBJ2-5; TRBD2 matches at 8 bases. V lost 4 bases and J lost 5; bases outside the gene matches: 4. The CDR3 has 13 residues. The germline CDR1 and CDR2 sequences are SGHNT and YYREEE (reference sequence). The CDR3 nucleotides are TGTGCCAGCAGCCTTGGCGGGGGGGAGACCCAGTACTTC. This translates into CASSLGGGETQYF.

The V and J genes are TRBV6-2 or TRBV6-3 and TRBJ2-7; 12 bases map to TRBD2. J was trimmed by 2 bases and V by 5 bases; bases with no gene match: 4. Germline V lookup: CDR1 MNHEY, CDR2 SVGEGT. The CDR3 covers 15 residues. The CDR3, as DNA: TGTGCCAGCAGTCCCCCTAGCGGGGGGGCCTACGAGCAGTACTTC. This sequence encodes CASSPPSGGAYEQYF.

V usage is TRBV7-2 and J usage is TRBJ1-1; the match to TRBD1 covers 7 bases. This CDR3 has 12 residues. V lost 6 bases, J lost 11 bases, and 9 bases stayed unmatched. CDR1 is SGHTA, CDR2 FQGNSA, per germline. The CDR3 DNA reads TGTGCCAGCAGGCCACAGCAGGGGGATGCTTTCTTT. Amino acid sequence: CASRPQQGDAFF.

The chain has TRBV5-1 and TRBJ1-1; 9 bases map to TRBD1. CDR1 and CDR2 (germline): SGHRS, YFSETQ. The CDR3 loop spans 16 amino acids. The V and J ends lost 0 bases and 4 bases, in that order; junction bases with no gene match: 7. The CDR3 region is CASSLDITGGTTEAFF. CDR3 in DNA: TGCGCCAGCAGCTTGGATATAACAGGGGGCACCACTGAAGCTTTCTTT.

The CDR3, as DNA: TGTGCCAGCAGTCACACCGGGACAGGGATTTCACCCCTCCACTTT. This sequence encodes CASSHTGTGISPLHF. This chain connects TRBV5-4 to TRBJ1-6; 9 nucleotides agree with TRBD1. Germline V lookup: CDR1 SGHNT, CDR2 YYREEE (reference sequence). J was trimmed by 9 bases and V by 5 bases; bases with no gene match: 9. The CDR3 is 15 amino acids.

The chain is built from TRBV6-6 and TRBJ1-1; D is unresolved. V lost 10 bases and J lost 6, with 15 bases in between. CDR3 size: 12 residues. Looked up from germline, CDR1 is MNHNY and CDR2 is SVGAGI (reference sequence). Written as DNA, the CDR3 is TGTGCCACCGCCCCCAGTAGCCCTGAAGCTTTCTTT. Translated, it gives CATAPSSPEAFF.

This sequence joins TRBV9 and TRBJ2-1; a possible D gene is TRBD1 (6 bases). Trimming shortened V by 4 bases and J by 5 bases, and 13 bases separated the two germline ends. This CDR3 is 14 amino acids long. Germline values: CDR1 SGDLS, CDR2 YYNGEE. CDR3 protein: CASSTRTADNEQFF. CDR3 bases: TGTGCCAGCAGCACCAGGACAGCAGACAATGAGCAGTTCTTC.

The chain carries TRBV5-5 and TRBJ2-2, with 9 bases aligning to TRBD2. The CDR3 is 17 residues long. Germline CDR1 and CDR2: SGHKS and YYEKEE (reference sequence). V trimming: 3 bases; J trimming: 4 bases; junction bases outside the gene matches: 10. CDR3 sequence reads: CASSSGSGSGGTGELFF. CDR3 bases: TGTGCCAGCAGCTCGGGTAGCGGGAGTGGAGGCACCGGGGAGCTGTTTTTT.

The chain couples TRBV13 to TRBJ2-3; a possible D gene is TRBD2 (6 bases). CDR1 is PRHDT and CDR2 is FYEKMQ in the germline V gene (reference sequence). The CDR3 spans 13 residues. Trimming took 6 bases from V and 3 from J, leaving 10 bases between them. The CDR3 DNA sequence: TGTGCCAGCAGGCGTCTAGCGACAGATACGCAGTATTTT. Residues: CASRRLATDTQYF.